This T cell receptor beta chain stems from a study of blood T cells in healthy people across ages. General observations from the study: Diversity estimates from one million T cells were considered underestimates.

Comment on this clonotype: Its specificity is not known.

CDR3 length equals 16 residues. Germline V CDR1 and CDR2: MDHEN, SYDVKM. J lost 10 bases, V lost 6 bases, and 16 bases had no gene match. Using a J-beta primer mix together with a sample-barcoded 5' primer, a second PCR was run for roughly 6 to 11 cycles. Every cDNA molecule carried a tag from a template-switch adaptor bearing 12 random nucleotides. TCRdb reprocessed the 5' RACE reads via MiXCR and lists one record per CDR3 protein. The sample contains some 860,000 distinct CDR3 sequences, approximately 53% of which appear only once. Donation came from healthy Caucasian individuals in Russia who were aged roughly 6 to 95. Researchers isolated at least 6.5 million PBMCs per sample.

This receptor was obtained from a man aged 40-50 years in good health. Sequences were obtained from blood. V gene TRBV28 combines with J gene TRBJ1-4; 8 nucleotides line up with TRBD1. The CDR3: CASRLGGQGAYRKLFF. Here the CDR3 DNA reads TGTGCCAGCAGACTGGGGGGTCAGGGGGCGTATAGAAAACTGTTTTTT.